Shown below are 24 T cell receptor beta chains from a single sample sequenced in a study of shared clonotypes between healthy human individuals. The table came from immunoSEQ multiplex PCR; TCRdb's copy has only in-frame clones and leaves some out. The sample lists 2 million to 2.5 million clones, approximately 93% seen once, with around 0.37% in the top ten. Sequences were obtained from naive CD4+ T cells from PBMCs. Subset reported: CD45RA+ positively selected. These receptors came from a man between 18 and 35 years old in good health. Some clones in this sample may be carry-over from other donors' samples.

This clone occurred once. V gene TRBV6-4 combines with J gene TRBJ2-2; D call uncertain. CDR3 length equals 13 residues. V shed 4 bases and J shed 6 bases, with 9 bases lying between them. Germline-derived CDR1 and CDR2 are MRHNA and SNTAGT. The CDR3: CASSVTIPGELFF. CDR3 DNA: TGTGCCAGCAGTGTAACAATTCCCGGGGAGCTGTTTTTT.

The gene calls are TRBV5-1 and TRBJ2-7; D might be TRBD1 (6 bases). The CDR3 length is 15 residues. The V gene's germline CDR1 is SGHRS and CDR2 YFSETQ. The V and J ends lost 0 bases and 12 bases respectively, with 22 bases between them. CDR3 sequence: CASSLVGAPPTGRYF. CDR3 DNA: TGCGCCAGCAGCTTGGTGGGGGCCCCTCCTACAGGGAGGTACTTC.

Points on this clone: Other DNA sequences from this sample encode an identical CDR3 as well. This chain links TRBV7-3 with TRBJ1-1, with D uncertain. The CDR3 is 13 residues long. Germline values: CDR1 SGHTA, CDR2 FQGTGA. The V and J ends lost 1 base and 4 bases respectively, with 7 bases between them. The CDR3 nucleotides are TGTGCCAGCAGCTTAAGGCGGGGCACTGAAGCTTTCTTT. It specifies CASSLRRGTEAFF.

This clone was counted a single time. The genes are TRBV18 and TRBJ2-3; D unresolved. The V gene lost 7 bases and the J gene lost 2 bases, with 7 bases spanning the gap. Germline V gives CDR1 KGHSH, CDR2 LQKENI. This CDR3 is built from 12 residues. The CDR3 DNA sequence: TGTGCCAGCTTAAAATCCACAGATACGCAGTATTTT. Translation gives CASLKSTDTQYF.

The V call is TRBV4-3, the J call TRBJ2-1; D is possibly TRBD2 (7 bases). Trimming stripped 4 bases from V and 0 bases from J, with 31 bases between. The germline V gene encodes CDR1 LGHNA and CDR2 YSLEER. This CDR3 is 22 amino acids long. CDR3 region: CASSRKGGSTATYPSSYNEQFF. For the CDR3, the DNA is TGCGCCAGCAGCCGAAAGGGGGGGTCGACGGCAACGTATCCCTCCTCCTACAATGAGCAGTTCTTC.

The chain carries TRBV19 and TRBJ2-5; TRBD2 aligns across 8 bases. Germline CDR1 LNHDA, CDR2 SQIVND (reference sequence). This CDR3 contains 15 residues. After removal of 1 base from V and 4 bases from J, the junction contained 5 bases not matched to a gene. CDR3 sequence (DNA): TGTGCCAGTAGTATAGGGCCGGGAGGGACAGAGACCCAGTACTTC. Translating it yields CASSIGPGGTETQYF.

The rearrangement links TRBV27 to TRBJ2-7; TRBD2 matches 8 bases. J gave up 5 bases and V 4 bases, and 7 bases lay outside the gene matches. This CDR3 has 14 residues. CDR1 is MNHEY, CDR2 SMNVEV, per germline (reference sequence). CDR3 protein: CASSSPGGPNEQYF. The CDR3 bases are TGTGCCAGCAGTTCCCCGGGAGGGCCAAACGAGCAGTACTTC.

This chain connects TRBV29-1 to TRBJ2-7; no clear D. Germline V gene data show CDR1 as SQVTM and CDR2 as ANQGSEA. V dropped 4 bases and J dropped 3 bases, with 16 bases sitting between them. The CDR3 length is 14 residues. The chain's CDR3 is CSVGEVGRNYEQYF. CDR3 DNA: TGCAGCGTTGGTGAGGTGGGCAGGAACTACGAGCAGTACTTC.

This clone was seen once. The chain couples TRBV6-1 to TRBJ2-7; no firm D call. From germline, CDR1 is MNHNS and CDR2 SASEGT. The ends were cut back, 6 bases at V and 0 bases at J, with 12 bases in the middle. The CDR3 extends over 14 amino acids. In DNA form, the CDR3 reads TGTGCCAGCAGGCTTACAGAGAACTCCTACGAGCAGTACTTC. Translated: CASRLTENSYEQYF.

The sample holds one count of this clone. The V and J genes are TRBV5-1 and TRBJ1-5, with D uncertain. V shed 0 bases and J shed 4 bases, with 11 bases lying between them. This CDR3 has 15 amino acids. CDR1 and CDR2 from the germline V gene are SGHRS and YFSETQ. The CDR3 DNA reads TGCGCCAGCAGCTTGGACTGGCAAGGGAATCAGCCCCAGCATTTT. Its translation: CASSLDWQGNQPQHF.

The chain has TRBV18 and TRBJ2-7; TRBD2 matches 10 bases. The V segment lost 5 bases and the J segment 3 bases; nucleotides outside the gene matches: 13. CDR3 length: 17 amino acids. Germline CDR1 reads KGHSH; CDR2 reads LQKENI. CDR3 protein: CASSNGVAGGSGYEQYF. The DNA for the CDR3 is TGTGCCAGCTCAAATGGAGTAGCGGGAGGTTCAGGCTACGAGCAGTACTTC.

CDR3 in amino acids: CAISETRQHQETQYF. CDR3 bases: TGTGCCATCAGTGAGACCCGACAGCACCAAGAGACCCAGTACTTC. The V and J genes are TRBV10-3 and TRBJ2-5; TRBD1 might be the D (5 bases). The CDR3 length is 15 residues. The V end was cut by 2 bases, the J end by 0 bases, with 10 bases between. Germline loops: CDR1 ENHRY, CDR2 SYGVKD.

The rearrangement links TRBV7-9 to TRBJ1-1, with TRBD1 identical over 8 bases. Unmatched junction bases numbered 7, after V lost 4 bases and J lost 3 bases. This CDR3 is built from 15 residues. Looked up from germline, CDR1 is SEHNR and CDR2 is FQNEAQ (reference sequence). CDR3 residues: CASSSRTGRYTEAFF. CDR3 sequence (DNA): TGTGCCAGCAGCTCTCGGACAGGGCGCTACACTGAAGCTTTCTTT.

In nucleotides, the CDR3 is TGTGCCAGCAGCTTACAGGGGGGTAATGAAAAACTGTTTTTT. The encoded protein is CASSLQGGNEKLFF. This chain joins TRBV5-4 and TRBJ1-4, with 8 nucleotides matching TRBD1. CDR3 length equals 14 residues. V lost 2 bases to trimming and J lost 4 bases; unmatched junction nucleotides: 1. CDR1 and CDR2 (germline): SGHNT, YYREEE (reference sequence).

The chain employs TRBV6-6 and TRBJ2-1; D may correspond to TRBD1 or TRBD2 (6 bases each). Trimming cost V 2 bases and J 15 bases, with 17 bases left between them. CDR3 size: 13 residues. The germline V gene has CDR1 MNHNY and CDR2 SVGAGI (reference sequence). The CDR3 bases are TGTGCCAGCAGTTACGCGGGACATGACGATCGGTTCTTC. It is translated as CASSYAGHDDRFF.

This rearrangement joins TRBV4-2 to TRBJ2-3; possible D gene TRBD2, 5 bases. The CDR3 contains 15 residues. V lost 1 base, J lost 1 base, and 9 bases lay in between. Germline values: CDR1 LGHNA, CDR2 YNFKEQ. The CDR3 nucleotides read TGTGCCAGCAGCCAAGTAGGGCGGGGCACAGATACGCAGTATTTT. As protein: CASSQVGRGTDTQYF.

The chain has TRBV7-3 and TRBJ2-1; maybe TRBD1 (6 bases). The V and J ends lost 2 bases and 10 bases respectively, with 12 bases between them. The CDR3 consists of 13 residues. CDR1 and CDR2 (germline): SGHTA, FQGTGA. CDR3 DNA sequence: TGTGCCAGCAGCTTAGGGGTCGACAGGGAGCAGTTCTTC. Translation gives CASSLGVDREQFF. Together with reference TRBV7-3 and TRBJ2-1, the CDR3 gives the full variable domain: GAGVSQTPSNKVTEKGKYVELRCDPISGHTALYWYRQSLGQGPEFLIYFQGTGAADDSGLPNDRFFAVRPEGSVSTLKIQRTERGDSAVYLCASSLGVDREQFFGPGTRLTVL.

The J gene is TRBJ1-1, the V gene TRBV29-1; 7 nucleotides agree with TRBD1. Looked up from germline, CDR1 is SQVTM and CDR2 is ANQGSEA. V lost 2 bases to trimming and J lost 0 bases; unmatched junction nucleotides: 6. There are 15 residues in the CDR3. CDR3 bases: TGCAGCGTTGAAAGGGACAGCCTCATGAACACTGAAGCTTTCTTT. It specifies CSVERDSLMNTEAFF.

The J gene is TRBJ1-1, the V gene TRBV19, with D perhaps matching TRBD1 (5 bases). V shed 6 bases and J shed 8 bases, with 16 bases lying between them. The CDR3 loop spans 13 amino acids. Germline assignment: CDR1 LNHDA and CDR2 SQIVND (reference sequence). The CDR3 nucleotides are TGTGCCAGTAGGGAAGCAAGGTGGGGGGAAGCTTTCTTT. Protein: CASREARWGEAFF.

This chain links TRBV19 with TRBJ2-7, with TRBD1 matching over 7 bases. CDR1 is LNHDA, CDR2 SQIVND, per germline (reference sequence). This CDR3 comprises 14 residues. V trimming: 6 bases; J trimming: 7 bases; junction bases outside the gene matches: 12. CDR3 coding DNA: TGTGCCAGTAGCCCGGGACAGACATTCGAGGAGCAGTACTTC. Residues: CASSPGQTFEEQYF.

The chain combines TRBV6-1 with TRBJ2-3, with 9 bases that match TRBD2. Germline CDR1 is MNHNS and CDR2 is SASEGT. CDR3 length equals 17 residues. V dropped 2 bases and J dropped 0; count of bases not matched to a gene: 6. CDR3: CASSESIAGASTDTQYF. The CDR3 region has the DNA TGTGCCAGCAGTGAATCGATAGCGGGAGCTAGCACAGATACGCAGTATTTT.

This chain links TRBV30 with TRBJ2-7; perhaps TRBD2 as D (5 bases). The germline V gene has CDR1 GTSNPN and CDR2 SVGIG (reference sequence). V was trimmed by 5 bases and J by 9 bases, leaving 17 bases between them. This CDR3 region has 12 residues. The CDR3, as DNA: TGTGCCTGGGATAGAGGGCCCTTGGGGCAGTACTTC. Its protein is CAWDRGPLGQYF.

The chain recombines TRBV7-9 with TRBJ2-2; TRBD1 aligns across 9 bases. The length of the CDR3 is 16 residues. Germline CDR1 and CDR2: SEHNR and FQNEAQ (reference sequence). V shed 1 base, J shed 3 bases, and the junction held 3 bases outside the gene matches. CDR3 coding DNA: TGTGCCAGCAGCTTAGTGTGGACAGGGGACACCGGGGAGCTGTTTTTT. Translating gives CASSLVWTGDTGELFF.

CDR3 nucleotide sequence: TGTGCCAGCAGAAAAGGACAGGGGGGCGCTAACTATGGCTACACCTTC. This translates into CASRKGQGGANYGYTF. The rearrangement links TRBV9 to TRBJ1-2; 10 bases are a match to TRBD1. V gave up 5 bases and J gave up 0 bases; unmatched junction bases: 7. Germline loops: CDR1 SGDLS, CDR2 YYNGEE. The CDR3 is 16 amino acids.